The text below deals with one T cell receptor (beta chain). Its antigen remains unknown. This entry comes from a study of blood T cells in healthy people across ages. A J-beta primer mix and a sample-barcoded 5' primer were used in a second PCR of roughly 6 to 12 cycles. TCRdb re-derived calls from the 5' RACE reads in MiXCR, one entry per CDR3 protein. The sample lists roughly 1,100,000 distinct CDR3 sequences, around 25% seen once, with about 0.69% in the top ten. General observations from the study: In older individuals, TCR beta diversity per million T cells was lower, falling roughly linearly with age.

Germline V CDR1 and CDR2: SGHRS, YFSETQ. There are 16 residues in the CDR3. Trimming left V 4 bases short and J 1 base short, with 17 bases between. A further study also used this sample, focusing on T cells of mothers and their children. That investigation notes: Each child contributed roughly 3 million TCR beta CDR3 reads, while each mother contributed over 9.5 million.

This receptor was taken from a girl aged 2 to 9 in good health. The sample was blood. This sequence joins TRBV5-1 and TRBJ1-1; D possibly corresponds to TRBD1 (5 bases). This CDR3 reads CASSLHSPGENTEAFF. CDR3 bases: TGCGCCAGCAGCCTACATAGCCCGGGGGAGAACACTGAAGCTTTCTTT.